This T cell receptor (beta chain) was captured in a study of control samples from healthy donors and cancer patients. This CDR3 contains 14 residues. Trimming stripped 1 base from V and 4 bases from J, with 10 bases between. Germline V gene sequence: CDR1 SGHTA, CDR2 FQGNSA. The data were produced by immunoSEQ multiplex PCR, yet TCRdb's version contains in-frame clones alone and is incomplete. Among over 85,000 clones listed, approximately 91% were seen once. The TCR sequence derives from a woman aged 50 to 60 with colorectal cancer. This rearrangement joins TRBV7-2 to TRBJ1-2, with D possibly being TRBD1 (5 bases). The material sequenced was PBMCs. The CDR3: CASSLVGQIYGYTF. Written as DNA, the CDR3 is TGTGCCAGCAGCTTAGTGGGGCAGATCTATGGCTACACCTTC. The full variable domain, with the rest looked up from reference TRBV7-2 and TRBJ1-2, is GAGVSQSPSNKVTEKGKDVELRCDPISGHTALYWYRQSLGQGLEFLIYFQGNSAPDKSGLPSDRFSAERTGGSVSTLTIQRTQQEDSAVYLCASSLVGQIYGYTFGSGTRLTVV.